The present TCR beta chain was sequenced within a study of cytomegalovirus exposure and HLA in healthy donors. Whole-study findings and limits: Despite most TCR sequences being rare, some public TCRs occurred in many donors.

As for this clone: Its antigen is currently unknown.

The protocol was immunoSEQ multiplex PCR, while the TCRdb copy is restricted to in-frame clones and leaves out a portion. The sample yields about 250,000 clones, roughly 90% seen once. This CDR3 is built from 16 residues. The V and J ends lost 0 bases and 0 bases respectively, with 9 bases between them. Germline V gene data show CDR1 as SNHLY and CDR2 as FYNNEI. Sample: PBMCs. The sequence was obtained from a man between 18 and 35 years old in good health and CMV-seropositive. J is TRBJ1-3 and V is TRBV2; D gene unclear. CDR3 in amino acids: CASSEAETLSGNTIYF. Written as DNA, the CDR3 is TGTGCCAGCAGTGAAGCTGAGACTCTCTCTGGAAACACCATATATTTT.